Sequencing of this T cell receptor (beta chain) was carried out in a study of CD8+CD57+ T cells in acquired aplastic anemia. The wider study: Quantities of DNA derived from sorted CD4+ and CD8+ cells averaged approximately 3 ug. The study's findings and limits: Levels of CD8+ Simpson's diversity were not significantly distinct in patients versus controls. Patients and controls were found to share about 31 CD8+ CDR3 sequences.

CD8+CD57+ cell expansion had been shown by flow cytometry in patients chosen for sequencing. With no exception, the patients had severe acquired aplastic anemia. As to this clonotype: What it binds is unknown.

The CDR3 runs 14 residues. In germline, CDR1 is DFQATT, CDR2 SNEGSKA (reference sequence). Trimming shortened V by 0 bases and J by 7 bases, and 15 bases separated the two germline ends. Genomic DNA templated the TCR beta VDJ and CDR3 profiling. Via MiXCR, TCRdb re-called the reads, giving one row per CDR3 protein. The table lists about 160,000 distinct CDR3 sequences, 60% to 80% of them singletons, with more than 35% in the top ten. This TCR came from a human donor with aplastic anemia. Sequencing was performed on sorted CD4+, CD8+, or CD8+CD57+ T cells (not recorded which) from PBMCs. The chain has TRBV20-1 and TRBJ1-2; D may be TRBD1 (5 bases). CDR3 region: CSARDPKSGAGYTF. The CDR3, as DNA: TGCAGTGCTAGAGATCCCAAAAGCGGGGCTGGCTACACCTTC.